The 15 T cell receptor beta chains in this list originate from one sample, sequenced in a study of shared clonotypes between healthy human individuals. The assay was immunoSEQ multiplex PCR, and TCRdb's table has in-frame clones only and misses some. The table has 110,000 or so clones, about 63% seen once. Specimen: memory CD8+ T cells sorted from blood. Specified subset: CD45RO+ cells pooled with CCR7-negative TemRA cells. The origin of the receptors is a woman aged 25 to 39 in good health.

This clone was picked up a small number of times. The rearrangement links TRBV28 to TRBJ1-1; D unresolved. Trimming took 5 bases from V and 1 from J, leaving 8 bases between them. The CDR3 sequence is 13 residues long. Germline loops: CDR1 MDHEN, CDR2 SYDVKM. The CDR3 sequence: CASSVTENTEAFF. As DNA, the CDR3 is TGTGCCAGCAGTGTGACGGAGAACACTGAAGCTTTCTTT.

V and J are TRBV5-4 and TRBJ2-5; D possibly corresponds to TRBD1 (7 bases). The CDR3 consists of 14 residues. V was trimmed by 4 bases and J by 6 bases, leaving 16 bases between them. Germline values: CDR1 SGHNT, CDR2 YYREEE (reference sequence). CDR3 nucleotides: TGTGCCAGCAGCCCACCGACAGGGAGGAAGACCCAGTACTTC. This translates into CASSPPTGRKTQYF.

V is TRBV28 and J is TRBJ2-7; 10 positions match TRBD1. Per the germline V gene, CDR1 is MDHEN and CDR2 is SYDVKM. CDR3 size: 15 residues. The V gene end was trimmed by 5 bases and the J gene end by 4 bases; junction bases not matched to a gene: 8. The CDR3 here is CASSPTGTGEYEQYF. DNA for the CDR3: TGTGCCAGCAGTCCGACCGGGACAGGGGAGTACGAGCAGTACTTC.

This clone came up a few times. The chain combines TRBV7-6 with TRBJ2-1, with TRBD1 matching 9 bases. V gave up 6 bases and J gave up 7 bases; unmatched junction bases: 16. Germline V lookup: CDR1 SGHVS, CDR2 FNYEAQ. The CDR3 is 17 amino acids. The CDR3 spells CASRPGTGIVEDNEQFF. The CDR3 DNA reads TGTGCCAGCAGACCCGGGACAGGGATAGTAGAGGATAATGAGCAGTTCTTC.

This chain uses TRBV27 with TRBJ1-5; 8 bases match TRBD1. Trimming took 6 bases from V and 6 from J; bases not matched to a gene: 7. The CDR3 has 14 residues. The germline V gene encodes CDR1 MNHEY and CDR2 SMNVEV (reference sequence). CDR3 sequence: CASRSGQGGQPQHF. CDR3 nucleotides: TGTGCCAGCAGGTCCGGACAGGGAGGTCAGCCCCAGCATTTT.

The V and J genes are TRBV28 and TRBJ2-5; D is undetermined. The tail of the sequence fits TRBJ2-7 better, so the J call may be wrong. The CDR3 contains 15 residues. CDR1 MDHEN and CDR2 SYDVKM come from the germline V gene. CDR3 protein: CASSNLRILDYEQYF. The CDR3 nucleotides are TGTGCCAGCAGTAATCTCAGGATTCTCGATTACGAGCAGTACTTC.

The chain has TRBV28 and TRBJ1-4, with D hard to call. The CDR3 is 12 amino acids. Germline V gene data show CDR1 as MDHEN and CDR2 as SYDVKM. The ends were cut back, 4 bases at V and 4 bases at J, with 4 bases in the middle. The CDR3 bases are TGTGCCAGCAGTTACGATAATGAAAAACTGTTTTTT. Protein: CASSYDNEKLFF.

The rearrangement links TRBV5-6 to TRBJ2-3, with TRBD2 matching over 11 bases. This CDR3 has 16 amino acids. Germline V gene lookup returns CDR1 SGHDT and CDR2 YYEEEE. Losses at the gene ends were 4 bases for V and 5 bases for J; bases not matched to a gene: 9. CDR3 in DNA: TGTGCCAGCAGCCTACGACTAGCGGGAATTGGAGATACGCAGTATTTT. Translation: CASSLRLAGIGDTQYF.

The chain carries TRBV5-6 and TRBJ2-3; D ambiguous. This CDR3 is 14 amino acids long. Per germline, CDR1 SGHDT and CDR2 YYEEEE. Trimming shortened V by 0 bases and J by 2 bases, and 7 bases separated the two germline ends. CDR3 coding DNA: TGTGCCAGCAGCTTGGTGAGGACCACAGATACGCAGTATTTT. As protein: CASSLVRTTDTQYF.

V usage is TRBV28 and J usage is TRBJ1-1; unclear D gene. The germline gives CDR1 MDHEN, CDR2 SYDVKM. Trimming shortened V by 6 bases and J by 4 bases, and 12 bases separated the two germline ends. The CDR3 spans 13 residues. In nucleotides, the CDR3 is TGTGCCAGCAGACGTACATTGGGCACTGAAGCTTTCTTT. Amino acid sequence: CASRRTLGTEAFF.

The gene calls are TRBV4-1 and TRBJ1-1, with D hard to call. The CDR3 is made up of 13 amino acids. The germline V gene encodes CDR1 MGHRA and CDR2 YSYEKL. V was cut by 1 base and J by 11 bases, with 14 bases left in between. CDR3 DNA sequence: TGCGCCAGCAGCCAAGCTTCGCTACAGCTTGCTTTCTTT. It translates to CASSQASLQLAFF.

The chain combines TRBV28 with TRBJ2-3; 10 bases agree with TRBD2. The CDR3 is made up of 17 amino acids. The trim removed 5 bases at V and 6 bases at J, leaving 14 bases unmatched. Germline lookup yields CDR1 MDHEN and CDR2 SYDVKM. DNA of the CDR3: TGTGCCAGCAGTGTAAGGACTAGCGGAGCGGGAGGTGATACGCAGTATTTT. Protein product: CASSVRTSGAGGDTQYF. The full variable domain, rest sourced from reference TRBV28 and TRBJ2-3, is DVKVTQSSRYLVKRTGEKVFLECVQDMDHENMFWYRQDPGLGLRLIYFSYDVKMKEKGDIPEGYSVSREKKERFSLILESASTNQTSMYLCASSVRTSGAGGDTQYFGPGTRLTVL.

This chain connects TRBV6-1 to TRBJ1-4; no clear D. The germline V gene has CDR1 MNHNS and CDR2 SASEGT. There are 15 residues in the CDR3. Trimming took off 6 bases at V and 0 bases at J, with 11 bases between the two ends. CDR3 protein: CASSPRGATNEKLFF. The CDR3 bases are TGTGCCAGCAGCCCCCGGGGAGCAACTAATGAAAAACTGTTTTTT.

The chain couples TRBV5-6 to TRBJ2-5; D may be TRBD2 (5 bases). The J call is doubtful: the DNA matches TRBJ2-7 better. From germline, CDR1 is SGHDT and CDR2 YYEEEE. CDR3 length: 15 residues. As DNA, the CDR3 is TGTGCCAGCAGCCTGCGGTGGGTACGAGGGAGCGAGCAGTACTTC. The encoded protein is CASSLRWVRGSEQYF.

This clone was observed a handful of times. This sequence joins TRBV6-4 and TRBJ2-2; 7 nucleotides align to TRBD2. Germline trimming cut 5 bases from V and 2 bases from J; bases unmatched to any gene: 5. From germline, CDR1 is MRHNA and CDR2 SNTAGT. This CDR3 has 15 residues. CDR3 in DNA: TGTGCCAGCAGTCTGGGCGGGAGTAACACCGGGGAGCTGTTTTTT. Translating gives CASSLGGSNTGELFF.